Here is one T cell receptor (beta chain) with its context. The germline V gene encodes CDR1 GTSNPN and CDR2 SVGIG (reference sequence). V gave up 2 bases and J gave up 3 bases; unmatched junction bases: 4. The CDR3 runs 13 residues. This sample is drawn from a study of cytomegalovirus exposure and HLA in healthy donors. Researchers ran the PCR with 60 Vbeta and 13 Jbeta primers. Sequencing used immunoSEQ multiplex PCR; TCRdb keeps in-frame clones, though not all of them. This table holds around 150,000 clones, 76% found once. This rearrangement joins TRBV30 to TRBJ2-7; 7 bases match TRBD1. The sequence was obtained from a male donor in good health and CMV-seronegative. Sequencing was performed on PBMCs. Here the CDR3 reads CAWSPRQGYEQYF. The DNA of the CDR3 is TGTGCCTGGAGTCCGCGACAGGGCTACGAGCAGTACTTC.